Below are 25 T cell receptor beta chains sequenced from a single sample in a study of blood T cell repertoires in COVID-19. Assay: immunoSEQ multiplex PCR; the TCRdb copy retains only in-frame clones and omits some. The sample has under 450,000 clones; over 75% are singletons. Source material: PBMCs or T cells enriched from blood (not recorded which). Every receptor here comes from a woman under 40 who had recovered from COVID-19.

This clone has a handful of counts. The V gene is TRBV12-3 or TRBV12-4, the J gene TRBJ1-2; the D gene is possibly TRBD1 (5 bases). With 3 bases removed from V and 8 bases from J, the gap between germline ends came to 13 bases. The CDR3 is 13 amino acids. The CDR3 DNA sequence: TGTGCCAGCAGTTTCGGCGGGGCGAACGGCTACACCTTC. Translation: CASSFGGANGYTF.

This clone was observed once. The chain uses TRBV24-1 and TRBJ2-2; TRBD1 matches at 11 bases. The J segment lost 6 bases and the V segment lost 7 bases, leaving 6 bases of the junction unmatched. This CDR3 contains 15 residues. From germline, CDR1 is KGHDR and CDR2 SFDVKD. This CDR3 reads CATRGPGQGAGELFF. Here the CDR3 DNA reads TGTGCCACCAGGGGGCCGGGACAGGGGGCCGGGGAGCTGTTTTTT.

This CDR3 reads CASSPRGDGNTIYF. The CDR3 region has the DNA TGTGCCAGCAGCCCCAGGGGGGATGGAAACACCATATATTTT. J is TRBJ1-3 and V is TRBV13, with 7 bases matching TRBD1. Losses at the gene ends were 5 bases for V and 3 bases for J; bases not matched to a gene: 4. The germline gives CDR1 PRHDT, CDR2 FYEKMQ (reference sequence). This CDR3 region has 14 residues.

The chain combines TRBV29-1 with TRBJ2-5; a possible D gene is TRBD2 (6 bases). The CDR3 has 12 residues. Trimming left V 6 bases short and J 5 bases short, with 13 bases between. Per germline, CDR1 SQVTM and CDR2 ANQGSEA. This chain's CDR3 is CSVRRERETQYF. Written as DNA, the CDR3 is TGCAGCGTGAGGAGGGAGAGGGAGACCCAGTACTTC.

This clone showed up just a few times. The V call is TRBV14, the J call TRBJ1-2; 9 bases are a match to TRBD1. Unmatched junction bases numbered 1, after V lost 4 bases and J lost 4 bases. The CDR3 is made up of 13 amino acids. The germline CDR1 and CDR2 sequences are SGHDN and FVKESK. The DNA of the CDR3 is TGTGCCAGCAGCCCGGACAGGGGCTATGGCTACACCTTC. Translation: CASSPDRGYGYTF.

This chain connects TRBV27 to TRBJ2-7, with D possibly TRBD2 on 6 matching bases. Trimming shortened V by 6 bases and J by 1 base, and 13 bases separated the two germline ends. Germline CDR1 MNHEY, CDR2 SMNVEV (reference sequence). The CDR3 is made up of 14 amino acids. CDR3 coding DNA: TGTGCCAGCAGCCATCAGGGACTTTCCTACGAGCAGTACTTC. It translates to CASSHQGLSYEQYF.

The chain couples TRBV6-5 to TRBJ1-4; D gene ambiguous. V lost 2 bases to trimming and J lost 1 base, with 5 bases between them. The CDR3 contains 14 residues. Germline-derived CDR1 and CDR2 are MNHEY and SVGAGI. For the CDR3, the DNA is TGTGCCAGCAGTTACGGCGGAACTAATGAAAAACTGTTTTTT. Translating gives CASSYGGTNEKLFF.

V usage is TRBV9 and J usage is TRBJ2-5, with a possible D match to TRBD2 (6 bases). The CDR3 has 17 amino acids. Germline CDR1 SGDLS, CDR2 YYNGEE. Trimming stripped 0 bases from V and 0 bases from J, with 15 bases between. CDR3 loop: CASSVGRTNLYQETQYF. CDR3 DNA: TGTGCCAGCAGCGTAGGCAGGACTAATCTGTACCAAGAGACCCAGTACTTC.

This clone has only one observation. The rearrangement links TRBV2 to TRBJ2-7; 9 bases line up with TRBD2. There are 15 residues in the CDR3. The trim removed 6 bases at V and 3 bases at J, leaving 9 bases unmatched. CDR1 SNHLY and CDR2 FYNNEI come from the germline V gene. In nucleotides, the CDR3 is TGTGCCAGCAGGATAGAGGCTAGCGGGAACTACGAGCAGTACTTC. Translating it yields CASRIEASGNYEQYF.

The J gene is TRBJ2-3, the V gene TRBV18; the match to TRBD2 covers 7 bases. Germline CDR1 KGHSH, CDR2 LQKENI. The CDR3 is made up of 15 amino acids. Trimming removed 6 bases from V and 1 base from J; junction bases left unmatched: 7. CDR3 DNA sequence: TGTGCCAGCTCCCCGGGGGAGGGCCGCACAGATACGCAGTATTTT. Translating it yields CASSPGEGRTDTQYF.

The chain links TRBV4-1 to TRBJ2-1, with a weak D call TRBD1 (6 bases). Trimming took 0 bases from V and 6 from J, leaving 15 bases between them. The CDR3 is 16 residues long. The germline gives CDR1 MGHRA, CDR2 YSYEKL. In nucleotides, the CDR3 is TGCGCCAGCAGCCAAGAGCCGGACAGAGCTTCCAATGAGCAGTTCTTC. Its protein is CASSQEPDRASNEQFF.

The J gene is TRBJ1-2, the V gene TRBV28, with a weak D call TRBD1 (5 bases). This CDR3 has 13 amino acids. Trimming removed 2 bases from V and 8 bases from J, with 12 bases in between. Germline V lookup: CDR1 MDHEN, CDR2 SYDVKM. CDR3: CASSLAGERGYTF. The CDR3, as DNA: TGTGCCAGCAGTTTAGCGGGGGAACGGGGCTACACCTTC.

The CDR3 nucleotides are TGCAGCGTTGAAGATAGGAGGGGAACCTACAATGAGCAGTTCTTC. Translating it yields CSVEDRRGTYNEQFF. The chain employs TRBV29-1 and TRBJ2-1; TRBD2 is a possible D gene (6 bases). Trimming removed 0 bases from V and 2 bases from J, with 11 bases in between. The length of the CDR3 is 15 residues. The V gene's germline CDR1 is SQVTM and CDR2 ANQGSEA.

This sequence joins TRBV19 and TRBJ2-1; 13 bases are shared with TRBD2. The CDR3 runs to 19 residues. The V gene end was trimmed by 9 bases and the J gene end by 0 bases; junction bases not matched to a gene: 14. Germline V gene lookup returns CDR1 LNHDA and CDR2 SQIVND (reference sequence). The CDR3 region has the DNA TGTGCCAGCTCACGAGGTTACGGGACTAGCGGGAACTCCTACAATGAGCAGTTCTTC. Translation: CASSRGYGTSGNSYNEQFF.

The sample holds one count of this clone. This rearrangement joins TRBV5-6 to TRBJ1-6, with D possibly matching TRBD1 (5 bases). V gave up 2 bases and J gave up 9 bases, with 12 bases separating them. The CDR3 spans 14 residues. Per the germline V gene, CDR1 is SGHDT and CDR2 is YYEEEE. The CDR3 region has the DNA TGTGCCAGCAGCTTCGGCAGTCAGGGTTCACCCCTCCACTTT. Amino acids: CASSFGSQGSPLHF.

This sequence joins TRBV2 and TRBJ2-7; D is possibly TRBD1 (6 bases). Germline CDR1 reads SNHLY; CDR2 reads FYNNEI. The CDR3 length is 14 residues. Trimming pared 2 bases from V and 6 bases from J, leaving 14 bases between. CDR3 sequence (DNA): TGTGCCAGCAGTGAAAACAGGGCGCCGGGCGAGCAGTACTTC. Translated: CASSENRAPGEQYF.

The rearrangement links TRBV28 to TRBJ2-1; 9 positions agree with TRBD2. The J segment lost 8 bases and the V segment lost 6 bases, leaving 14 bases of the junction unmatched. This CDR3 has 16 residues. The V gene's germline CDR1 is MDHEN and CDR2 SYDVKM. CDR3 amino acids: CASSPHVGGGADEQFF. CDR3 DNA: TGTGCCAGCAGCCCACATGTGGGCGGGGGGGCCGATGAGCAGTTCTTC.

The chain joins TRBV19 to TRBJ1-6; TRBD1 matches at 9 bases. The CDR3 covers 14 residues. V lost 7 bases and J lost 10; bases outside the gene matches: 8. Per germline, CDR1 LNHDA and CDR2 SQIVND (reference sequence). CDR3 amino acids: CASTQDRGFSPLHF. CDR3 DNA: TGTGCCAGTACCCAGGACAGGGGTTTCTCACCCCTCCACTTT.

V and J are TRBV5-6 and TRBJ2-7, with a weak D call TRBD2 (6 bases). Trimming cost V 5 bases and J 6 bases, with 21 bases left between them. The CDR3 totals 15 residues. Germline V gene data show CDR1 as SGHDT and CDR2 as YYEEEE. The CDR3 region is CASRWALAGAGEQYF. In DNA, the CDR3 is TGTGCCAGCAGGTGGGCACTAGCAGGAGCGGGCGAGCAGTACTTC. The variable domain in full, with the rest retrieved from reference TRBV5-6 and TRBJ2-7, is DAGVTQSPTHLIKTRGQQVTLRCSPKSGHDTVSWYQQALGQGPQFIFQYYEEEERQRGNFPDRFSGHQFPNYSSELNVNALLLGDSALYLCASRWALAGAGEQYFGPGTRLTVT.

The gene calls are TRBV30 and TRBJ1-6, with D perhaps matching TRBD1 (5 bases). The V gene's germline CDR1 is GTSNPN and CDR2 SVGIG (reference sequence). The CDR3 spans 14 residues. Between the trimmed V and J ends, which lost 3 bases and 8 bases, there was a span of 14 bases. The CDR3 is CAWRGGAAYSPLHF. CDR3 coding DNA: TGTGCCTGGAGAGGCGGGGCAGCCTATTCACCCCTCCACTTT.

The J gene is TRBJ2-3, the V gene TRBV5-1; TRBD1 matches at 8 bases. Germline values: CDR1 SGHRS, CDR2 YFSETQ. V lost 4 bases and J lost 1; bases outside the gene matches: 5. This CDR3 comprises 15 residues. The CDR3 sequence is CASSGQGAGTDTQYF. The CDR3 bases are TGCGCCAGCAGCGGGCAGGGGGCCGGCACAGATACGCAGTATTTT.

The chain links TRBV5-1 to TRBJ1-1; 9 positions match TRBD1. From germline, CDR1 is SGHRS and CDR2 YFSETQ. After removal of 3 bases from V and 1 base from J, the junction contained 1 base not matched to a gene. The CDR3 spans 14 residues. The CDR3 nucleotides are TGCGCCAGCAGCTGGACAGGGGCGAACACTGAAGCTTTCTTT. Translated, it gives CASSWTGANTEAFF.

The chain has TRBV2 and TRBJ2-7, with 10 bases fitting TRBD1. The CDR3 has 13 amino acids. Germline V lookup: CDR1 SNHLY, CDR2 FYNNEI. Germline trimming cut 6 bases from V and 4 bases from J; bases unmatched to any gene: 3. In nucleotides, the CDR3 is TGTGCCAGCAGGACAGGGGGCTTGTACGAGCAGTACTTC. Encoded protein: CASRTGGLYEQYF.

A note on this clone: The sample contains more than one DNA sequence encoding this CDR3. V usage is TRBV6-2 or TRBV6-3 and J usage is TRBJ1-1, with TRBD1 identical over 8 bases. This CDR3 contains 14 residues. Germline V gene lookup returns CDR1 MNHEY and CDR2 SVGEGT. V trimming: 5 bases; J trimming: 3 bases; junction bases outside the gene matches: 5. CDR3 sequence: CASSRTGWDTEAFF. CDR3 DNA: TGTGCCAGCAGTCGGACAGGGTGGGACACTGAAGCTTTCTTT.

This chain links TRBV27 with TRBJ2-1, with D tentatively TRBD1 (6 bases). The CDR3 runs 14 residues. Germline V gene data show CDR1 as MNHEY and CDR2 as SMNVEV (reference sequence). Trimming took 7 bases from V and 2 from J, leaving 12 bases between them. CDR3 DNA sequence: TGTGCCAGCATGGGGGCATCCGCCTACAATGAGCAGTTCTTC. Protein sequence: CASMGASAYNEQFF.